What follows is one T cell receptor (beta chain) and its context. There is no known antigen for this receptor. The sample holds no much larger clone one base away, and base qualities are not on file. The data were taken from a study of vaccination effects on CD4 cells after COVID-19 (dated by TCRdb to between 2022 and 2023). Turning to the overall study: Each participant got two doses of an mRNA SARS-CoV-2 vaccine, either BNT162b2 or mRNA-1273. The full study included fewer than eleven COVID-19 convalescent patients and a handful of SARS-CoV-2-naive healthy vaccine recipients. Cultures from other donors in the study were sequenced with the Oncomine TCR Beta short-read assay on an Illumina iSeq 100. In both COVID-19 convalescent patients and infection-naive vaccine recipients, the study compared SARS-CoV-2 spike-specific CD4+ TCR repertoires from before mRNA vaccination with those from after it. Here is what the overall study found, with its caveats: In healthy vaccine recipients, vaccine-induced clones were almost all SARS-CoV-2 mono-reactive, with only 1 of 255 being cross-reactive with common cold coronaviruses. Clones induced by infection and clones induced by vaccination both contracted markedly at late timepoints after vaccination, which fits with T cell responses waning over time. The study was limited by a small number of convalescent patients and lacked early post-infection timepoints.

There are 15 amino acids in the CDR3, from cysteine to phenylalanine inclusive. Of the read, only the CDR3 DNA is kept; its 45 bases are in frame from base 1. The CDR1 and CDR2 encoded by the germline V gene (reference sequence) are MNHEY and SMNVEV. Trimming takes 4 bases from V and 3 bases from J, and the germline ends sit 13 bases apart. The ViraFEST assay stimulated PBMC with viral peptide pools and then used TCR sequencing to identify antigen-specific CD4+ T cell clonotypes by expansion. After around 11 days of culture, CD4+ T cells were isolated with the EasySep CD4+ T cell isolation kit. None of the healthy vaccine recipients had a prior SARS-CoV-2 infection, which was confirmed by nucleocapsid antibody tests that came back negative both before and after vaccination. About 1.8 million PBMC per well were cultured with about 9 ug/ml peptides in IMDM containing around 5.3% human AB serum, around 10 IU/ml IL-2 and gentamicin. Half of the culture medium was replaced with fresh IL-2-containing medium on days 3 and 7. Unless noted otherwise, every peptide stimulation condition was cultured in triplicate wells. PBMC were separated from whole blood using Ficoll-Paque Plus gradient centrifugation and were then either cryopreserved at -140C or used fresh. The spike proteins of SARS-CoV-2 and of the common cold coronaviruses HCoV-NL63, HCoV-OC43 and HCoV-229E were spanned by overlapping peptide pools. Genomic DNA was extracted from cultured CD4+ T cells with the QIAamp micro DNA kit.

Libraries were made using the immunoSEQ multiplex PCR assay. TCR beta CDR3 sequencing was performed on DNA from the cultured, isolated CD4+ T cells. In the paper's pipeline: Non-productive TCR sequences were removed, reads were trimmed to the CDR3 region, and CDR3s of at least 7 amino acids were retained. The MANAFEST web app was used to identify antigen-specific clonotypes by comparing expansion in peptide wells with expansion in reference cultures. To be called positive, a clone needed expansion at FDR<0.05 compared with the reference and with all other wells, an odds ratio greater than 5, and a frequency greater than 0.1% in two replicate wells. Clonotypes significantly expanded in SARS-CoV-2 spike wells and in at least one common cold coronavirus spike condition were defined as cross-reactive. Using the stringdist R package, CDR3 similarity was measured by Levenshtein distance, and unrooted trees were constructed with ape in R 3.6.1. TCRdb retrieved this table from immuneACCESS and kept in-frame rearrangements only. Not all clones are present; in checked studies, unresolved V genes account for under half, and no reason is known for the remainder. D and trimming come from the DNA, and the V and J calls and clone size come from that table. The sample contains approximately 74,000 clones, around 74% of them found a single time. Of the sample, around 2.9% falls within the top ten clones.

Specimen: CD4+ T cells from PBMCs cultured with HCoV-NL63 spike peptides, collected before COVID-19 vaccination. The sample's cell subset or site, from its label and the paper: HCoV-NL63 spike overlapping peptide pool stimulation. This sequence uses TRBV27 and TRBJ2-1, with TRBD1 perhaps the D gene, on 6 matching bases. This sequence originates from a human donor who received a COVID-19 vaccine. DNA sequence: TGTGCCAGCAGTTCCATCAGGGGAAGCTACAATGAGCAGTTCTTC. Translated, this gives CASSSIRGSYNEQFF.